These 20 T cell receptor beta chains share one sample of origin, sequenced in a study of blood T cell repertoires in COVID-19. TCRdb's table, derived via immunoSEQ multiplex PCR, lists solely in-frame clones and lacks some. The table shows about 200,000 clones, with about 85% occurring only once. Source material: peripheral blood. The receptors stem from a woman of 80 years or more with acute or convalescent COVID-19.

J is TRBJ2-1 and V is TRBV24-1; D gene unclear. The CDR3 covers 13 residues. Germline CDR1 and CDR2: KGHDR and SFDVKD. Trimming took off 1 base at V and 11 bases at J, with 11 bases between the two ends. The CDR3 reads CATSDFYQVKQFF. CDR3 sequence (DNA): TGTGCCACCAGTGATTTCTATCAGGTCAAGCAGTTCTTC.

The genes are TRBV29-1 and TRBJ2-3; D may be TRBD1 (6 bases). The CDR3 runs to 17 residues. Trimming cost V 8 bases and J 7 bases, with 31 bases left between them. Looked up from germline, CDR1 is SQVTM and CDR2 is ANQGSEA. Here the CDR3 reads CSPWGPRAQGRGNTQYF. Written as DNA, the CDR3 is TGCAGCCCTTGGGGGCCGCGGGCGCAGGGAAGGGGAAATACGCAGTATTTT.

This chain joins TRBV12-3 or TRBV12-4 and TRBJ2-3, with D uncertain. Trimming removed 2 bases at V and 8 bases at J, with 8 bases between. The length of the CDR3 is 12 residues. CDR3 in DNA: TGTGCCAGCAGTTTACAACCAGGTACGCAGTATTTT. It is translated as CASSLQPGTQYF.

The chain recombines TRBV18 with TRBJ2-3; 9 bases are a match to TRBD2. V gave up 5 bases and J gave up 3 bases; unmatched junction bases: 9. Germline V gives CDR1 KGHSH, CDR2 LQKENI. The CDR3 loop spans 16 amino acids. CDR3 region: CASSSRMSGGTDTQYF. Here the CDR3 DNA reads TGTGCCAGCTCATCAAGAATGAGCGGGGGGACAGATACGCAGTATTTT.

In this sample, this clone turned up a few times. The chain is built from TRBV18 and TRBJ1-1; 9 bases match TRBD1. Germline CDR1 is KGHSH and CDR2 is LQKENI. This CDR3 spans 15 amino acids. V gave up 2 bases and J gave up 2 bases; unmatched junction bases: 3. The CDR3: CASSPKQGANTEAFF. The CDR3 region has the DNA TGTGCCAGCTCACCAAAACAGGGGGCAAACACTGAAGCTTTCTTT.

The chain employs TRBV7-2 and TRBJ2-1; D is uncertain. Germline lookup yields CDR1 SGHTA and CDR2 FQGNSA. The CDR3 has 16 amino acids. V was pared by 1 base and J by 6 bases, with 16 bases between. The CDR3: CASSLGGVNVINEQFF. The CDR3 bases are TGTGCCAGCAGCTTAGGAGGCGTCAACGTAATCAATGAGCAGTTCTTC.

CDR3 sequence: CASSPSGLAGNEQFF. The DNA for the CDR3 is TGTGCCAGCTCACCTTCGGGACTAGCTGGCAATGAGCAGTTCTTC. V is TRBV18 and J is TRBJ2-1, with 9 positions matching TRBD2. Germline V gene lookup returns CDR1 KGHSH and CDR2 LQKENI. The V segment lost 3 bases and the J segment 6 bases; nucleotides outside the gene matches: 6. This CDR3 is 15 amino acids long.

The chain recombines TRBV7-2 with TRBJ2-1, with 12 bases that match TRBD2. In germline, CDR1 is SGHTA, CDR2 FQGNSA. After removal of 5 bases from V and 7 bases from J, the junction contained 9 bases not matched to a gene. CDR3 length: 16 amino acids. The CDR3 nucleotides are TGTGCCAGCAGCCCCCCGGGACTAGCGGGCGCTAATGAGCAGTTCTTC. This codes for CASSPPGLAGANEQFF.

The chain carries TRBV5-1 and TRBJ2-2; D is possibly TRBD1 (5 bases). CDR1 SGHRS and CDR2 YFSETQ come from the germline V gene. The germline V and J ends were trimmed by 2 bases and 6 bases, with 11 bases remaining between them. This CDR3 is 14 amino acids long. The CDR3 coding sequence is TGCGCCAGCAGCTTACTTCAGGGTGCCGGGGAGCTGTTTTTT. Its translation: CASSLLQGAGELFF. Variable domain in full (rest from reference TRBV5-1 and TRBJ2-2): KAGVTQTPRYLIKTRGQQVTLSCSPISGHRSVSWYQQTPGQGLQFLFEYFSETQRNKGNFPGRFSGRQFSNSRSEMNVSTLELGDSALYLCASSLLQGAGELFFGEGSRLTVL.

Only one count was recorded for this clone. This chain links TRBV6-6 with TRBJ1-2; perhaps TRBD1 as D (6 bases). CDR1 MNHNY and CDR2 SVGAGI come from the germline V gene (reference sequence). Trimming pared 10 bases from V and 0 bases from J, leaving 21 bases between. CDR3 length equals 16 residues. As DNA, the CDR3 is TGTGCCACCCAGGGGTTCAACTTTCCCTCTAACTATGGCTACACCTTC. It yields the protein CATQGFNFPSNYGYTF.

This clone has just a few counts. J is TRBJ2-7 and V is TRBV7-2; maybe TRBD2 (5 bases). The CDR3 extends over 15 amino acids. Per germline, CDR1 SGHTA and CDR2 FQGNSA. Trimming removed 1 base from V and 2 bases from J, with 12 bases in between. Here the CDR3 reads CASSLERTRTYEQYF. CDR3 DNA: TGTGCCAGCAGCTTAGAGAGGACTCGGACCTACGAGCAGTACTTC.

This clone has a single count. The chain links TRBV29-1 to TRBJ2-5; TRBD2 is a possible D gene (6 bases). The CDR3 contains 17 residues. V was trimmed by 8 bases and J by 4 bases, leaving 29 bases between them. Germline lookup yields CDR1 SQVTM and CDR2 ANQGSEA. The CDR3 here is CSWTGDPSAAHRETQYF. The CDR3 bases are TGCAGCTGGACGGGAGACCCCTCCGCGGCCCATAGAGAGACCCAGTACTTC.

The chain employs TRBV15 and TRBJ1-3; D possibly corresponds to TRBD1 (6 bases). The germline V and J ends were trimmed by 0 bases and 1 base, with 16 bases remaining between them. Germline V gene data show CDR1 as LNHNV and CDR2 as YYDKDF (reference sequence). This CDR3 spans 18 amino acids. The CDR3 spells CATSRDLYRVRSGNTIYF. The CDR3, as DNA: TGTGCCACCAGCAGAGATCTTTACAGGGTGCGTTCTGGAAACACCATATATTTT.

This clone was detected a few times. The chain uses TRBV7-2 and TRBJ2-3, with D possibly TRBD1 on 5 matching bases. The CDR3 totals 14 residues. Trimming shortened V by 1 base and J by 4 bases, and 9 bases separated the two germline ends. From germline, CDR1 is SGHTA and CDR2 FQGNSA. CDR3 nucleotide sequence: TGTGCCAGCAGCTTAGGCAGGGTAGCAGATACGCAGTATTTT. Encoded protein: CASSLGRVADTQYF.

The V and J genes are TRBV3-1 (or the pseudogene TRBV3-2) and TRBJ2-1, with 11 nucleotides matching TRBD2. CDR3 length equals 16 residues. The germline CDR1 and CDR2 sequences are LGHDT and YNNKEL (reference sequence). V shed 0 bases and J 6 bases; nucleotides not matched to a gene: 4. The CDR3 sequence is CASSQDLAGGANEQFF. CDR3 in DNA: TGTGCCAGCAGCCAAGACCTAGCGGGAGGCGCCAATGAGCAGTTCTTC.

The chain has TRBV5-1 and TRBJ2-7, with D possibly matching TRBD1 (5 bases). CDR1 and CDR2 (germline): SGHRS, YFSETQ. This CDR3 is built from 14 residues. The V gene lost 4 bases and the J gene lost 5 bases, with 16 bases spanning the gap. The CDR3 nucleotides are TGCGCCAGCAGCAGAGGTGGGCAGGGCGACGAGCAGTACTTC. The encoded protein is CASSRGGQGDEQYF.

This chain connects TRBV6-2 or TRBV6-3 to TRBJ2-1; 14 bases align to TRBD2. CDR1 MNHEY and CDR2 SVGEGT come from the germline V gene. CDR3 length equals 16 residues. V trimming: 6 bases; J trimming: 4 bases; junction bases outside the gene matches: 5. The CDR3 sequence: CASSDRLAGGYNEQFF. The CDR3 DNA is TGTGCCAGCAGCGACCGACTAGCGGGAGGGTACAATGAGCAGTTCTTC.

This chain uses TRBV7-2 with TRBJ1-2; TRBD1 matches 7 bases. V shed 4 bases and J 7 bases; nucleotides not matched to a gene: 9. Looked up from germline, CDR1 is SGHTA and CDR2 is FQGNSA. This CDR3 is built from 14 residues. CDR3 coding DNA: TGTGCCAGCAGCTCAACCCTGACAGGGCCTGGCTACACCTTC. Its protein product is CASSSTLTGPGYTF.

The V and J genes are TRBV21-1 and TRBJ2-7; TRBD2 is the table's D call and was not checked against the DNA. TRBV21-1 is described as a pseudogene. This CDR3 contains 16 residues. The CDR3 DNA sequence: TGTGCCAGCAGCAAAGCTGGGGGGTGGGATACCCACGAGCAGTACTTC. Protein: CASSKAGGWDTHEQYF.

CDR3 sequence reads: CATSSASLSGNEQFF. The CDR3 coding sequence is TGTGCCACCAGTTCAGCGTCCCTCTCCGGAAATGAGCAGTTCTTC. The chain employs TRBV24-1 and TRBJ2-1, with D uncertain. V gave up 6 bases and J gave up 7 bases, with 18 bases separating them. This CDR3 is 15 amino acids long. CDR1 is KGHDR, CDR2 SFDVKD, per germline.